The TCR beta chain described here comes from a study of cytomegalovirus exposure and HLA in healthy donors. Across the whole study: Assignment to the Caucasian-associated ancestry cluster applied to around 76% of the approximately 360 genotyped donors. Study observations and caveats: In a later analysis, at a false discovery rate of 0.05, roughly 17,000 TCR beta sequences matched HLA alleles.

Concerning this clone: Antigen specificity is unknown. At one boundary the junction diverges from the germline segment, which might be a read error.

Healthy individuals who donated bone marrow served as the donors. PCR involved 60 Vbeta and 13 Jbeta primers. Clones were sequenced by immunoSEQ multiplex PCR, and TCRdb holds only the in-frame ones, with some missing. This table has a few hundred thousand clones, around 80% appearing once. The sequenced sample was PBMCs. The sequence was collected from a woman aged 60-75 years in good health and CMV-seropositive.

The CDR3 reads CASSLGQGNYGYTF. The CDR3 DNA sequence: TGTGCCAGCAGTTTAGGACAGGGAAACTATGGCTATACCTTC. The chain has TRBV27 and TRBJ1-2; TRBD1 matches 8 bases. Per the germline V gene, CDR1 is MNHEY and CDR2 is SMNVEV (reference sequence). The CDR3 loop spans 14 amino acids.